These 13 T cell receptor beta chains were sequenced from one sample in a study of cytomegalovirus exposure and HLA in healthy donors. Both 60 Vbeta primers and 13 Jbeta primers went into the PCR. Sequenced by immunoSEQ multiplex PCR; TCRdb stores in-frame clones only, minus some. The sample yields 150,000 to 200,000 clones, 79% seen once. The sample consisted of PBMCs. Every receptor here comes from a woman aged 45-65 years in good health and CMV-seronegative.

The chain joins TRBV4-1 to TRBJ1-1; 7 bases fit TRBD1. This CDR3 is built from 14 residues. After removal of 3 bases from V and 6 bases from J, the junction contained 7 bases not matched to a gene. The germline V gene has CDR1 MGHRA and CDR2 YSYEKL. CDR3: CASSHSTGIAEAFF. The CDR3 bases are TGCGCCAGCAGCCACTCGACAGGGATCGCTGAAGCTTTCTTT.

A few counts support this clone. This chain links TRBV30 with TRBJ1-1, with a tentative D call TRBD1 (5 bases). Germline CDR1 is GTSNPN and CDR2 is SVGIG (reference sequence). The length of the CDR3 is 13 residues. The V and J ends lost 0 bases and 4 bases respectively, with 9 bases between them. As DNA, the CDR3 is TGTGCCTGGAGTGTAAGCCAGGGCACTGAAGCTTTCTTT. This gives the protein CAWSVSQGTEAFF.

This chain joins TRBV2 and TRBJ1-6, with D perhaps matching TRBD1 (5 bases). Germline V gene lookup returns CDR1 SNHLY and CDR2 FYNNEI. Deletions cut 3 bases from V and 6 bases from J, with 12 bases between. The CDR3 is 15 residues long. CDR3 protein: CASSEMAGPNSPLHF. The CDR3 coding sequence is TGTGCCAGCAGTGAGATGGCAGGGCCTAATTCACCCCTCCACTTT.

The CDR3 DNA reads TGCAGCGACGTACAGGGTTATGGCTACACCTTC. This sequence encodes CSDVQGYGYTF. This chain uses TRBV29-1 with TRBJ1-2, with D maybe TRBD1 (6 bases). CDR3 size: 11 residues. Germline assignment: CDR1 SQVTM and CDR2 ANQGSEA. V lost 7 bases and J 5 bases, leaving 11 bases between the germline ends.

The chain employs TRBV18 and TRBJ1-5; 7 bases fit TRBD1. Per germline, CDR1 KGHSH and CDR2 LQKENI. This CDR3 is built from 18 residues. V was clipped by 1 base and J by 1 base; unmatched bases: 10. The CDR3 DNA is TGTGCCAGCTCACCACTGCCCCCCAGGGGGGCAAGCAATCAGCCCCAGCATTTT. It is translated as CASSPLPPRGASNQPQHF. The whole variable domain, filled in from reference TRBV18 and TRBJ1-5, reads NAGVMQNPRHLVRRRGQEARLRCSPMKGHSHVYWYRQLPEEGLKFMVYLQKENIIDESGMPKERFSAEFPKEGPSILRIQQVVRGDSAAYFCASSPLPPRGASNQPQHFGDGTRLSIL.

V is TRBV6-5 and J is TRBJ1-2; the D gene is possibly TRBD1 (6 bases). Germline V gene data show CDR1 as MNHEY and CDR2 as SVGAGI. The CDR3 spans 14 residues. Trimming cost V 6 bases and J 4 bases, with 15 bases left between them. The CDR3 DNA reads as TGTGCCAGCAGGTCCAGGGGAGAACCCTATGGCTACACCTTC. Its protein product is CASRSRGEPYGYTF.

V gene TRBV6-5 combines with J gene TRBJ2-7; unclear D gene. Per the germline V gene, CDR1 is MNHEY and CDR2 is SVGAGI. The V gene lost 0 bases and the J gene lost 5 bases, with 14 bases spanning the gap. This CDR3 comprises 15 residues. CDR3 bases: TGTGCCAGCAGTTACTCGAGCCTAGTTTACGACGAGCAGTACTTC. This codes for CASSYSSLVYDEQYF.

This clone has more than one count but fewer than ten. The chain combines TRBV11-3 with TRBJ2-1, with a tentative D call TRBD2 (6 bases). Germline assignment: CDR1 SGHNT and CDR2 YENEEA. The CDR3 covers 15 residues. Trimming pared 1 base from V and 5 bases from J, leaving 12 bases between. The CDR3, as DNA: TGTGCCAGCAGCTTAGGAGGGCGGGACCACAATGAGCAGTTCTTC. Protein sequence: CASSLGGRDHNEQFF. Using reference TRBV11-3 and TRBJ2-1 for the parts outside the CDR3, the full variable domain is EAGVVQSPRYKIIEKKQPVAFWCNPISGHNTLYWYLQNLGQGPELLIRYENEEAVDDSQLPKDRFSAERLKGVDSTLKIQPAELGDSAVYLCASSLGGRDHNEQFFGPGTRLTVL.

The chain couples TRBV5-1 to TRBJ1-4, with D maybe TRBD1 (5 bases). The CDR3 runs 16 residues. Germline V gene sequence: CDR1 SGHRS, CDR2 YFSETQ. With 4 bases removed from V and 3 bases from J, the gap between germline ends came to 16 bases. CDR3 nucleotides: TGCGCCAGCAGCATGCGCGGGGGGGGACCTAATGAAAAACTGTTTTTT. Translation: CASSMRGGGPNEKLFF.

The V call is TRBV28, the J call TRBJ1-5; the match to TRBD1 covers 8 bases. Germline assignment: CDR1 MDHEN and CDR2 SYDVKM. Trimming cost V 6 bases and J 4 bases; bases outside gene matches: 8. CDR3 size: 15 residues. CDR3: CASSQRQGRNQPQHF. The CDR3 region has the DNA TGTGCCAGCAGCCAACGACAGGGGAGAAATCAGCCCCAGCATTTT.

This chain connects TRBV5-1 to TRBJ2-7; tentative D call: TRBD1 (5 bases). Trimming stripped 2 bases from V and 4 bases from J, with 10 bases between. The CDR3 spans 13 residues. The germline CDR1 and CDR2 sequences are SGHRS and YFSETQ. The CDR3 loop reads CASSFGRAYEQYF. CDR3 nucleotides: TGCGCCAGCAGCTTCGGCAGGGCTTACGAGCAGTACTTC.

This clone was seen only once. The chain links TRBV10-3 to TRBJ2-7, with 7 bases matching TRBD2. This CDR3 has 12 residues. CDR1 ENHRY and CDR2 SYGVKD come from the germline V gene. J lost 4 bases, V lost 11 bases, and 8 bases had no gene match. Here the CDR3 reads CASRGLNYEQYF. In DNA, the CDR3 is TGTGCCTCAAGGGGACTAAATTACGAGCAGTACTTC.

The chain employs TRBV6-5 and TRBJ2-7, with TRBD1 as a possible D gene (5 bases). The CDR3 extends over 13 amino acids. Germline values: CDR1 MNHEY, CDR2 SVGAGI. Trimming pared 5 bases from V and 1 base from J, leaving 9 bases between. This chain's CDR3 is CASSLTGSYEQYF. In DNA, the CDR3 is TGTGCCAGCAGTCTCACAGGATCCTACGAGCAGTACTTC.